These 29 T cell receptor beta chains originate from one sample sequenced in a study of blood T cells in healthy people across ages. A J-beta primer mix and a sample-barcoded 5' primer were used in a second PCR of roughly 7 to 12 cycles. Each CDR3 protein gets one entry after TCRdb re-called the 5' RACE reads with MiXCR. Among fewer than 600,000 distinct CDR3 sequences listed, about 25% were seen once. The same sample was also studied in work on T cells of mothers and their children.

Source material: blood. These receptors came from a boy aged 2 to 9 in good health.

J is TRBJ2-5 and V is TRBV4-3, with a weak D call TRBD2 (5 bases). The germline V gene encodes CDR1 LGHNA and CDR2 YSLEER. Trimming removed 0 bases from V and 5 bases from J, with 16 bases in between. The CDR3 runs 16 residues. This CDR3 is CASSQDLTSFTETQYF. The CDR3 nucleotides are TGCGCCAGCAGCCAAGATTTAACTAGTTTTACGGAGACCCAGTACTTC.

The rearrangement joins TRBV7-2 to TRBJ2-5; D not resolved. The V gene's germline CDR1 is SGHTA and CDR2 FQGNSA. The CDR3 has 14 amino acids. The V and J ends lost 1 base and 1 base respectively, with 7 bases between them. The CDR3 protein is CASSLVMVQETQYF. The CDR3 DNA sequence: TGTGCCAGCAGCTTAGTCATGGTCCAAGAGACCCAGTACTTC.

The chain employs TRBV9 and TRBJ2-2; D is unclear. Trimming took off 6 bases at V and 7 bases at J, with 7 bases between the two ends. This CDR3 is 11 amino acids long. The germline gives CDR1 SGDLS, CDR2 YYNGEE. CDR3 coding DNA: TGTGCCAGCACTAACGGCGGGGAGCTGTTTTTT. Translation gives CASTNGGELFF. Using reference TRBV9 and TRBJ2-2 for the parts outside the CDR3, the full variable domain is DSGVTQTPKHLITATGQRVTLRCSPRSGDLSVYWYQQSLDQGLQFLIQYYNGEERAKGNILERFSAQQFPDLHSELNLSSLELGDSALYFCASTNGGELFFGEGSRLTVL.

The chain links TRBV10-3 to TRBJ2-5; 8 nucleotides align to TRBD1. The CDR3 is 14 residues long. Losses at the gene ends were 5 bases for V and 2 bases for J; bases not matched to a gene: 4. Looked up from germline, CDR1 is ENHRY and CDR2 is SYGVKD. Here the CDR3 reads CAISRRQGQETQYF. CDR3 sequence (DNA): TGTGCCATCAGTAGGCGACAGGGGCAAGAGACCCAGTACTTC.

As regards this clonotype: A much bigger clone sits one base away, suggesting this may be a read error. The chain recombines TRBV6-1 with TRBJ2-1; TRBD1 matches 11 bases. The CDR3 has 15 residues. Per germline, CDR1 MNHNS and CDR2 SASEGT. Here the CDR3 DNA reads TGTGGCAGCAGTGAAACCGGGACAGGGGGGAATGAGCAGTTCTTC. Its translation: CGSSETGTGGNEQFF.

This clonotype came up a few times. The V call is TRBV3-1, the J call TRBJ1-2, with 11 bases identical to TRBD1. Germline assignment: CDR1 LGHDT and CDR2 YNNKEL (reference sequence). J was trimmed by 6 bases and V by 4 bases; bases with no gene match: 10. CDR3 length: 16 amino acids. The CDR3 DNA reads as TGTGCCAGCAGCCCGGGACAGGGGGGGGAACGTGATGGCTACACCTTC. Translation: CASSPGQGGERDGYTF.

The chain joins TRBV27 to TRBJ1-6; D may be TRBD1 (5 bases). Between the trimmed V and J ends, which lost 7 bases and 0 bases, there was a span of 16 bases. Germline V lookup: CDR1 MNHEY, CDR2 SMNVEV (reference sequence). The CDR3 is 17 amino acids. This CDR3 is CASISQAGVSYNSPLHF. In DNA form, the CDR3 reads TGTGCCAGCATTTCCCAAGCGGGGGTCTCCTATAATTCACCCCTCCACTTT.

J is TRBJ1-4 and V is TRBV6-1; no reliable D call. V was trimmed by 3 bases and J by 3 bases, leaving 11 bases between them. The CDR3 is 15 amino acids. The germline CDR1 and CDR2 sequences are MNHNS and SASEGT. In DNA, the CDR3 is TGTGCCAGCAGTGATTTCGGCAGTCCTAATGAAAAACTGTTTTTT. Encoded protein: CASSDFGSPNEKLFF.

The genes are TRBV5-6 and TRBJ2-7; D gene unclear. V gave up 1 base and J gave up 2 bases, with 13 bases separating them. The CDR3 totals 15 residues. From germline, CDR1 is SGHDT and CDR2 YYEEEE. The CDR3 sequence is CASSLYLGMPYEQYF. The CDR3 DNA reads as TGTGCCAGCAGCTTGTATCTGGGGATGCCCTACGAGCAGTACTTC.

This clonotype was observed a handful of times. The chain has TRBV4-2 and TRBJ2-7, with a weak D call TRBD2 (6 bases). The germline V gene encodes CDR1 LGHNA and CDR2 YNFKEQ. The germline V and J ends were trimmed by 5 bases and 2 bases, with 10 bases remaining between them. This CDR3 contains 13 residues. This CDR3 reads CASSGRETYEQYF. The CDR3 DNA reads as TGTGCCAGCAGCGGACGGGAGACCTACGAGCAGTACTTC.

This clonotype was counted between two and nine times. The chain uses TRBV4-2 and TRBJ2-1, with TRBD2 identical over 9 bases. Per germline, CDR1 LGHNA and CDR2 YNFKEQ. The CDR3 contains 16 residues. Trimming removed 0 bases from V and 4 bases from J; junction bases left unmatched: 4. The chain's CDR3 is CASSQEASGVYNEQFF. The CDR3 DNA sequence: TGTGCCAGCAGCCAAGAGGCTAGCGGGGTTTACAATGAGCAGTTCTTC.

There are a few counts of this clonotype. For the CDR3, the DNA is TGTGCCACCGAGGGTGGGGGAGATACGCAGTATTTT. It is translated as CATEGGGDTQYF. The gene calls are TRBV15 and TRBJ2-3; D tentatively fits TRBD1 or TRBD2 (5 bases each). CDR1 is LNHNV, CDR2 YYDKDF, per germline (reference sequence). The V and J ends lost 8 bases and 5 bases respectively, with 11 bases between them. CDR3 length equals 12 residues.

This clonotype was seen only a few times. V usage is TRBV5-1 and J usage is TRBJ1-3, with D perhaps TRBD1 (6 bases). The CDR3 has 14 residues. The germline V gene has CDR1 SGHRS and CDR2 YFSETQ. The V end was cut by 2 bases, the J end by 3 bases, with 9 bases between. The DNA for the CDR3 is TGCGCCAGCAGCTTCCCGGACAGTGGAAACACCATATATTTT. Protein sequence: CASSFPDSGNTIYF.

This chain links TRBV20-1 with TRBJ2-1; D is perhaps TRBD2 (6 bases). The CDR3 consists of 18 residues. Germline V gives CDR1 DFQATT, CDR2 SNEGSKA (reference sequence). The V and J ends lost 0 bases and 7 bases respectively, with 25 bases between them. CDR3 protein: CSARDPGGQGHPLNEQFF. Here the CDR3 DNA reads TGCAGTGCTAGAGATCCCGGAGGGCAGGGTCATCCCTTGAATGAGCAGTTCTTC.

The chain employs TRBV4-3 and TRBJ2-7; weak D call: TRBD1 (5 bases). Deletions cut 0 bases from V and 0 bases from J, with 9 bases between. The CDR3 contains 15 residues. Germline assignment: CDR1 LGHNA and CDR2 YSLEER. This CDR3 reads CASSQDSTGSYEQYF. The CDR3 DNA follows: TGCGCCAGCAGCCAAGATTCAACAGGCTCCTACGAGCAGTACTTC.

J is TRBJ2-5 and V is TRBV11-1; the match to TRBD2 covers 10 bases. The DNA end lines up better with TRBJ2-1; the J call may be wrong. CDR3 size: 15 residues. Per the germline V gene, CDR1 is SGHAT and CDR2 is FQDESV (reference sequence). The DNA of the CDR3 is TGTGCCAGCAGCTTACTAGCGGGAGTCGCCAATGAGCAGTTCTTC. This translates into CASSLLAGVANEQFF.

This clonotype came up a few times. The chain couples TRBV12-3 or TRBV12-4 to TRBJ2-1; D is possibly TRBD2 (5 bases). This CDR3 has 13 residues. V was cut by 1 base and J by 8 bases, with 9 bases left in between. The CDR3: CASSLGGGDEQFF. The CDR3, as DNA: TGTGCCAGCAGTTTAGGCGGAGGAGATGAGCAGTTCTTC.

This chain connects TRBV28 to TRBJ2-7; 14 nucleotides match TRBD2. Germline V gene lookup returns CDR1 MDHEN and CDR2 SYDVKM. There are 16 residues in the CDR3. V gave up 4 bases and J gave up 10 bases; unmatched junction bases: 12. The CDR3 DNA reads TGTGCCAGCAGTTCAGCTGTCGGGACTAGCGGGAGTAGACAGTACTTC. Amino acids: CASSSAVGTSGSRQYF.

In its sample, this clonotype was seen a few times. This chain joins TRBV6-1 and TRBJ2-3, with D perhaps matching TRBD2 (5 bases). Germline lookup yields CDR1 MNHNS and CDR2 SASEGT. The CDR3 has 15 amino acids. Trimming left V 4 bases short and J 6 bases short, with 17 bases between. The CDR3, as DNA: TGTGCCAGCAGTGTAGGAGCCGGGAATATCGATACGCAGTATTTT. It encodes CASSVGAGNIDTQYF.

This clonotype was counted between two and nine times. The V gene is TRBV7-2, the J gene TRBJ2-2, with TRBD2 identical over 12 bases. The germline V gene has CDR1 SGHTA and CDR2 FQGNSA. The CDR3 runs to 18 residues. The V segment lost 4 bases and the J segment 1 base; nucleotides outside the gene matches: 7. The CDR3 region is CASSSTGLAGMNTGELFF. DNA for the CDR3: TGTGCCAGCAGCTCTACTGGACTAGCGGGAATGAACACCGGGGAGCTGTTTTTT.

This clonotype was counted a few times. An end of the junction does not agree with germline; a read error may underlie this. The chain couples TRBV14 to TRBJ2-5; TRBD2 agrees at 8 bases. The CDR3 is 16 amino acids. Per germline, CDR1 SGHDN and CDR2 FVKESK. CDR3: CAGSQDGRGGRETQYF. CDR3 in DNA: TGTGCCGGCAGCCAAGATGGACGGGGGGGCCGAGAGACCCAGTACTTC.

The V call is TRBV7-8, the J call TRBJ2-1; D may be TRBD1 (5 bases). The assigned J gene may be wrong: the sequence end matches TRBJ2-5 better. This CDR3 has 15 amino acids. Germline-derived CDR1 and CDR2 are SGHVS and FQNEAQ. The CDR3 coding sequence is TGTGCCAGCAGCTCGCAGGGAACCCCACAAGAGACCCAGTACTTC. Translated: CASSSQGTPQETQYF.

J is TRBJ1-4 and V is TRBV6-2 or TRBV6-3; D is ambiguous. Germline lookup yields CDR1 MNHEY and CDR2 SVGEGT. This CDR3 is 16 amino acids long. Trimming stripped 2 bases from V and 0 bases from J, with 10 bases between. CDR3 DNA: TGTGCCAGCAGTTACCTGGTCGGGTCAACTAATGAAAAACTGTTTTTT. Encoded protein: CASSYLVGSTNEKLFF.

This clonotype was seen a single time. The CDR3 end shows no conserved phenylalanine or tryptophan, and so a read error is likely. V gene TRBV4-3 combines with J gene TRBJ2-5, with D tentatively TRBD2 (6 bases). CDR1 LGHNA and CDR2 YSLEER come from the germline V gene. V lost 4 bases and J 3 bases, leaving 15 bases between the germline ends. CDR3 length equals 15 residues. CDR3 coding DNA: TGCGCCAGCAGCCCCAAAAGTGGGGGGAAAGAGACCCAGTACTTG. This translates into CASSPKSGGKETQYL.

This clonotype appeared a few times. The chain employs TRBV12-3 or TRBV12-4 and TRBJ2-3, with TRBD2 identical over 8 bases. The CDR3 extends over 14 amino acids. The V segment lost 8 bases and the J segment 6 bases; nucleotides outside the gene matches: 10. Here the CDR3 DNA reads TGTGCCAGCGGACCAAGCGGGAGTTACGATACGCAGTATTTT. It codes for CASGPSGSYDTQYF.

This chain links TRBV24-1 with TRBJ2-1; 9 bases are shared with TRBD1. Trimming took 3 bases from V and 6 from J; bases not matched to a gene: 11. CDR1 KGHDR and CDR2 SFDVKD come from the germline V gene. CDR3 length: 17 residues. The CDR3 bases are TGTGCCACCAGTGATGAAAGAACAGGGGGCGAGGGCAATGAGCAGTTCTTC. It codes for CATSDERTGGEGNEQFF.

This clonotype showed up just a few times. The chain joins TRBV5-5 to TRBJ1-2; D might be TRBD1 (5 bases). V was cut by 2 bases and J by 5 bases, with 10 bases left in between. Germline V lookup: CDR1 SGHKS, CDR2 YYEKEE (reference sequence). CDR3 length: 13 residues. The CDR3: CASSFQGGYGYTF. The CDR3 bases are TGTGCCAGCAGCTTCCAGGGAGGATATGGCTACACCTTC.

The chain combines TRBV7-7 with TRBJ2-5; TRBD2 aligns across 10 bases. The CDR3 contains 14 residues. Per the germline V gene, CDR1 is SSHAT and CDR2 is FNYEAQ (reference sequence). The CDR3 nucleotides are TGTGCTAGCGGAGCGGGGGGGAAACAAGAGACCCAGTACTTC. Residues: CASGAGGKQETQYF.

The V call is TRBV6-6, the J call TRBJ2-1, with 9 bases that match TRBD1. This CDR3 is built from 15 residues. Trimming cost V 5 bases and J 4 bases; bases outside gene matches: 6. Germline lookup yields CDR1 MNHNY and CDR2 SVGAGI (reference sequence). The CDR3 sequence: CASSRGTGIYNEQFF. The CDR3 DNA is TGTGCCAGCAGTCGGGGGACAGGGATTTACAATGAGCAGTTCTTC.